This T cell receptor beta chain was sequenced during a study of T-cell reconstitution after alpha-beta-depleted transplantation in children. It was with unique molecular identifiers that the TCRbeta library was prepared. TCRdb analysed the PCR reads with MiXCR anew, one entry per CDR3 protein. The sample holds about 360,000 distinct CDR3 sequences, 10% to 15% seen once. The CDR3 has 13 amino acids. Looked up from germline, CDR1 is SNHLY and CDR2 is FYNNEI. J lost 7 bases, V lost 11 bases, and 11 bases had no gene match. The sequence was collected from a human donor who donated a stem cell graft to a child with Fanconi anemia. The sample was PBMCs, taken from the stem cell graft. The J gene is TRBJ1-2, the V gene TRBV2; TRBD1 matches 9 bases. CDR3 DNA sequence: TGTGCCTCATACCGGGACAGGGTCAGTGGCTACACCTTC. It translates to CASYRDRVSGYTF.